The 31 T cell receptor beta chains listed next were all sequenced from one sample in a study of blood T cell repertoires in COVID-19. Clones were read by immunoSEQ multiplex PCR, and TCRdb kept only the in-frame ones, dropping some. This table has around 140,000 clones, roughly 82% appearing once. Sequencing input: peripheral blood. These receptors were collected from a human donor with acute or convalescent COVID-19. The donor label of this sample is uncertain.

V is TRBV12-5 and J is TRBJ1-4, with 8 bases identical to TRBD1. From germline, CDR1 is LGHNT and CDR2 FRNRAP. The length of the CDR3 is 16 residues. With V trimmed by 5 bases and J by 1 base, 6 bases remained unmatched. The CDR3 region is CASGLGQGRTNEKLFF. CDR3 nucleotide sequence: TGTGCTAGTGGTCTCGGACAGGGAAGAACTAATGAAAAACTGTTTTTT.

The chain links TRBV27 to TRBJ2-3; D might be TRBD2 (6 bases). CDR1 is MNHEY, CDR2 SMNVEV, per germline (reference sequence). V lost 8 bases to trimming and J lost 9 bases, with 9 bases between them. This CDR3 spans 10 amino acids. CDR3: CASGGATQYF. The CDR3 DNA follows: TGTGCCAGCGGCGGGGCGACGCAGTATTTT.

V and J are TRBV4-1 and TRBJ2-3; 7 bases are a match to TRBD2. J was trimmed by 3 bases and V by 4 bases; bases with no gene match: 10. The CDR3 totals 16 residues. Germline V gene lookup returns CDR1 MGHRA and CDR2 YSYEKL. Here the CDR3 DNA reads TGCGCCAGCAGCCGAGGAGCGGGGTGGGGGACAGATACGCAGTATTTT. Translation gives CASSRGAGWGTDTQYF.

The chain combines TRBV15 with TRBJ1-2; D is possibly TRBD1 (6 bases). The CDR3 loop spans 15 amino acids. V lost 0 bases to trimming and J lost 4 bases, with 12 bases between them. Germline CDR1 reads LNHNV; CDR2 reads YYDKDF (reference sequence). The CDR3: CATSRDTGSGYGYTF. Here the CDR3 DNA reads TGTGCCACCAGCAGAGACACAGGGTCGGGCTATGGCTACACCTTC.

The V and J genes are TRBV5-1 and TRBJ2-5, with 8 bases fitting TRBD1. CDR1 and CDR2 (germline): SGHRS, YFSETQ. Trimming took 9 bases from V and 1 from J; bases not matched to a gene: 8. CDR3 length: 14 amino acids. The CDR3 is CATRTGMGQETQYF. Here the CDR3 DNA reads TGCGCCACCAGGACAGGGATGGGCCAAGAGACCCAGTACTTC.

The rearrangement uses TRBV2 and TRBJ2-2; 7 bases align to TRBD1. The junction had 4 bases not matched to a gene; V was cut back by 4 bases and J by 5 bases. The germline V gene has CDR1 SNHLY and CDR2 FYNNEI. The CDR3 totals 14 residues. CDR3 protein: CASSGGTVTGELFF. CDR3 DNA sequence: TGTGCCAGCAGTGGGGGGACAGTTACCGGGGAGCTGTTTTTT.

This clone was seen a handful of times. The V call is TRBV10-2, the J call TRBJ1-2; maybe TRBD1 (6 bases). The CDR3 consists of 16 residues. Trimming cost V 8 bases and J 0 bases, with 19 bases left between them. Germline loops: CDR1 WSHSY, CDR2 SAAADI. CDR3 in amino acids: CASSAGTMTSNYGYTF. The CDR3 DNA reads TGCGCCAGCTCCGCCGGGACAATGACATCTAACTATGGCTACACCTTC.

The chain combines TRBV19 with TRBJ1-5; no clear D gene. Germline lookup yields CDR1 LNHDA and CDR2 SQIVND (reference sequence). This CDR3 has 12 residues. V dropped 9 bases and J dropped 6 bases, with 12 bases sitting between them. The CDR3 DNA reads TGTGCCAGCTCTATCCCCTCTCAGCCCCAGCATTTT. Its protein is CASSIPSQPQHF.

This rearrangement joins TRBV7-3 to TRBJ2-1, with 8 bases matching TRBD2. The germline gives CDR1 SGHTA, CDR2 FQGTGA. V shed 4 bases, J shed 10 bases, and the junction held 9 bases outside the gene matches. The CDR3 spans 14 residues. The DNA of the CDR3 is TGTGCCAGCAGCTCCGGGACTAGTTGGGGCGAGCAGTTCTTC. Protein: CASSSGTSWGEQFF.

J is TRBJ2-1 and V is TRBV7-3, with 8 bases identical to TRBD2. The V gene's germline CDR1 is SGHTA and CDR2 FQGTGA. The V gene end was trimmed by 2 bases and the J gene end by 2 bases; junction bases not matched to a gene: 5. The CDR3 loop spans 16 amino acids. As DNA, the CDR3 is TGTGCCAGCAGCTTATATGGGCGGGGGGCCTACAATGAGCAGTTCTTC. Amino acids: CASSLYGRGAYNEQFF.

A word on this clone: The identical CDR3 is also encoded by other nucleotide sequences in the sample. The chain links TRBV27 to TRBJ2-7, with 15 bases lining up with TRBD2. This CDR3 has 16 amino acids. CDR1 MNHEY and CDR2 SMNVEV come from the germline V gene (reference sequence). After removal of 0 bases from V and 9 bases from J, the junction contained 6 bases not matched to a gene. For the CDR3, the DNA is TGTGCCAGCAGTTTATCTGGGACTAGCGGGGGGCGGTGGCAGTACTTC. Protein: CASSLSGTSGGRWQYF.

This chain uses TRBV4-2 with TRBJ1-1, with D maybe TRBD1 (5 bases). The V gene's germline CDR1 is LGHNA and CDR2 YNFKEQ. With 5 bases removed from V and 1 base from J, the gap between germline ends came to 14 bases. The CDR3 runs 15 residues. The DNA for the CDR3 is TGTGCCAGCAGCGCCGGCGGGACTGGGAACACTGAAGCTTTCTTT. Translating gives CASSAGGTGNTEAFF.

The chain recombines TRBV4-3 with TRBJ1-2; 7 positions agree with TRBD1. V was pared by 1 base and J by 4 bases, with 9 bases of the junction left unmatched. The CDR3 sequence is 16 residues long. The germline CDR1 and CDR2 sequences are LGHNA and YSLEER. The CDR3 sequence is CASSQAPRDSSYGYTF. As DNA, the CDR3 is TGCGCCAGCAGCCAAGCGCCCCGGGACAGCTCCTATGGCTACACCTTC.

The rearrangement joins TRBV29-1 to TRBJ1-1, with D perhaps matching TRBD1 (6 bases). V gave up 7 bases and J gave up 5 bases, with 14 bases separating them. This CDR3 region has 12 residues. Germline V gene data show CDR1 as SQVTM and CDR2 as ANQGSEA. The CDR3 reads CSAGQKGTEAFF. CDR3 DNA: TGCAGCGCCGGACAGAAAGGAACTGAAGCTTTCTTT.

The chain is built from TRBV2 and TRBJ2-7, with 9 bases that match TRBD1. This CDR3 comprises 13 residues. V shed 8 bases, J shed 6 bases, and the junction held 8 bases outside the gene matches. Germline V gene data show CDR1 as SNHLY and CDR2 as FYNNEI. The CDR3 DNA sequence: TGTGCCAGCGGGCGACAGGGGGGGCGCGAGCAGTACTTC. This translates into CASGRQGGREQYF.

The genes are TRBV5-5 and TRBJ2-7; 10 nucleotides agree with TRBD2. Germline CDR1 and CDR2: SGHKS and YYEKEE (reference sequence). J lost 2 bases, V lost 4 bases, and 6 bases had no gene match. This CDR3 spans 15 amino acids. The CDR3 DNA reads TGTGCCAGCAGCGTATTCAGCGGGGGGGCCTACGAGCAGTACTTC. Its translation: CASSVFSGGAYEQYF.

The genes are TRBV7-3 and TRBJ1-5; a weak D match, TRBD1 (5 bases). There are 15 residues in the CDR3. Trimming pared 5 bases from V and 3 bases from J, leaving 14 bases between. The germline V gene has CDR1 SGHTA and CDR2 FQGTGA. CDR3 sequence (DNA): TGTGCCAGCAGCCTAAAAGGCGGGACCAATCAGCCCCAGCATTTT. This encodes CASSLKGGTNQPQHF.

This clone was observed once. The CDR3 nucleotides are TGTGCCTGGAGTATTAAGGGGCAAAGGGTTTATGAGCAGTTCTTC. This gives the protein CAWSIKGQRVYEQFF. The chain carries TRBV30 and TRBJ2-1, with D perhaps TRBD1 (5 bases). This CDR3 is built from 15 residues. Trimming took off 2 bases at V and 8 bases at J, with 19 bases between the two ends. From germline, CDR1 is GTSNPN and CDR2 SVGIG (reference sequence).

This clone was counted a single time. J is TRBJ2-7 and V is TRBV3-1 (or the pseudogene TRBV3-2); D is ambiguous. Trimming left V 1 base short and J 3 bases short, with 13 bases between. Germline V gives CDR1 LGHDT, CDR2 YNNKEL (reference sequence). The CDR3 covers 15 residues. CDR3 residues: CASSQAPSPGYEQYF. The CDR3 bases are TGTGCCAGCAGCCAAGCACCTTCCCCCGGCTACGAGCAGTACTTC.

The chain has TRBV19 and TRBJ1-5; TRBD1 matches at 7 bases. The CDR3 consists of 13 residues. Germline-derived CDR1 and CDR2 are LNHDA and SQIVND (reference sequence). Trimming took 6 bases from V and 5 from J; bases not matched to a gene: 4. For the CDR3, the DNA is TGTGCCAGTAGCCCAGACAGGGATCAGCCCCAGCATTTT. This codes for CASSPDRDQPQHF.

This chain uses TRBV5-1 with TRBJ2-1, with TRBD2 matching 7 bases. The CDR3 extends over 15 amino acids. Germline CDR1 SGHRS, CDR2 YFSETQ. V trimming: 0 bases; J trimming: 5 bases; junction bases outside the gene matches: 5. The CDR3 spells CASSLVIAGNNEQFF. The CDR3, as DNA: TGCGCCAGCAGCTTGGTGATAGCGGGTAACAATGAGCAGTTCTTC.

Comments on this clone: Other DNA sequences within the sample encode an identical CDR3. The chain uses TRBV12-3 or TRBV12-4 and TRBJ1-1; 8 positions match TRBD1. V shed 2 bases and J 5 bases; nucleotides not matched to a gene: 1. This CDR3 contains 13 residues. The CDR3 DNA follows: TGTGCCAGCAGTTTACAGGGGGCAACTGAAGCTTTCTTT. The encoded protein is CASSLQGATEAFF.

V is TRBV30 and J is TRBJ1-6; D unclear. CDR1 and CDR2 (germline): GTSNPN, SVGIG (reference sequence). Trimming pared 0 bases from V and 7 bases from J, leaving 13 bases between. The CDR3 consists of 15 residues. DNA of the CDR3: TGTGCCTGGAGTGTGAGTACCTCGAGGAATTCACCCCTCCACTTT. Protein sequence: CAWSVSTSRNSPLHF.

The CDR3 nucleotides read TGTGCCAGCAGCTTCGGGGGACAGGGTTTCGGCGGTGGCTACACCTTC. This sequence encodes CASSFGGQGFGGGYTF. The V call is TRBV5-8, the J call TRBJ1-2; 9 positions match TRBD1. In germline, CDR1 is SGHTS, CDR2 YDEGEE. CDR3 length: 16 residues. The ends lost 2 bases at V and 7 bases at J; junction bases unmatched: 12.

The chain recombines TRBV5-1 with TRBJ1-2; 9 positions agree with TRBD1. With 0 bases clipped from V and 5 bases from J, the junction kept 5 bases outside the gene matches. The CDR3 is 15 residues long. Germline V gene lookup returns CDR1 SGHRS and CDR2 YFSETQ. The CDR3 loop reads CASSLEGQGEYGYTF. CDR3 nucleotides: TGCGCCAGCAGCTTGGAGGGACAGGGAGAATATGGCTACACCTTC.

This chain joins TRBV7-9 and TRBJ2-7; 8 bases match TRBD1. The CDR3 loop spans 14 amino acids. The ends lost 3 bases at V and 4 bases at J; junction bases unmatched: 5. Germline V lookup: CDR1 SEHNR, CDR2 FQNEAQ (reference sequence). CDR3 bases: TGTGCCAGCAGCTTTGACCAGGGGGCTTACGAGCAGTACTTC. Protein: CASSFDQGAYEQYF.

The chain has TRBV18 and TRBJ1-2; 7 positions match TRBD1. CDR1 is KGHSH, CDR2 LQKENI, per germline. The CDR3 contains 17 residues. The V gene end was trimmed by 6 bases and the J gene end by 4 bases; junction bases not matched to a gene: 17. The CDR3 reads CASSPSGRQGDGYGYTF. The CDR3 DNA sequence: TGTGCCAGCTCTCCTTCCGGGCGACAGGGTGACGGCTATGGCTACACCTTC.

The chain carries TRBV3-1 (or the pseudogene TRBV3-2) and TRBJ2-5; a weak D match, TRBD2 (6 bases). Germline loops: CDR1 LGHDT, CDR2 YNNKEL (reference sequence). This CDR3 spans 15 amino acids. The V end was cut by 1 base, the J end by 5 bases, with 14 bases between. The CDR3 sequence is CASSQVGGVGETQYF. The CDR3 bases are TGTGCCAGCAGCCAAGTCGGGGGAGTGGGGGAGACCCAGTACTTC.

Here the CDR3 reads CASSVRQGAQETQYF. In DNA, the CDR3 is TGTGCCAGTAGCGTTCGACAGGGCGCCCAAGAGACCCAGTACTTC. The chain couples TRBV19 to TRBJ2-5; TRBD1 matches 7 bases. This CDR3 comprises 15 residues. The V gene's germline CDR1 is LNHDA and CDR2 SQIVND (reference sequence). V dropped 6 bases and J dropped 1; count of bases not matched to a gene: 8.

Comment on this clone: Other DNA sequences in the sample encode the same CDR3. This rearrangement joins TRBV9 to TRBJ1-6; TRBD1 agrees at 7 bases. This CDR3 comprises 14 residues. The V and J ends lost 0 bases and 7 bases, in that order; junction bases with no gene match: 1. CDR1 is SGDLS, CDR2 YYNGEE, per germline. The CDR3 coding sequence is TGTGCCAGCAGCGTAGGAGGGGGCAATTCACCCCTCCACTTT. Amino acids: CASSVGGGNSPLHF.

CDR3 DNA: TGCGCCAGCAGTGCCCCAGGGGGGAAAGCTTTCTTT. Amino acids: CASSAPGGKAFF. This sequence joins TRBV10-1 and TRBJ1-1; 7 bases are a match to TRBD1. The CDR3 length is 12 residues. Germline CDR1 WNHNN, CDR2 SYGVQD (reference sequence). V was pared by 4 bases and J by 9 bases, with 5 bases of the junction left unmatched.